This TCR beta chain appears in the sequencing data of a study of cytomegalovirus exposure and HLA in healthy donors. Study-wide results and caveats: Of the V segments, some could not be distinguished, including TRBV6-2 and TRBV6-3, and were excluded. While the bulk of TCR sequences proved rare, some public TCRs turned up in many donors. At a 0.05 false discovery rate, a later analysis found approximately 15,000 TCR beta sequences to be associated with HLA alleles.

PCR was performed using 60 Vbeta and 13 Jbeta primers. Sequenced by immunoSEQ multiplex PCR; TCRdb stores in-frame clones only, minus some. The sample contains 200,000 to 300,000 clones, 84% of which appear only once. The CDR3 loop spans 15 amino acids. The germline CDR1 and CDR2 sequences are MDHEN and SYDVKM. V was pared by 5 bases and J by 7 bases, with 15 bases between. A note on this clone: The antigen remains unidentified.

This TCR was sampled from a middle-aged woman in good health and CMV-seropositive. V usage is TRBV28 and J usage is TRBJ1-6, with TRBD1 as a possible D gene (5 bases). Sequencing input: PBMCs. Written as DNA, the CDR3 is TGTGCCAGCAGTCCTTTTCGGACAAGAAATTCACCCCTCCACTTT. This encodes CASSPFRTRNSPLHF.